One sample yielded the 19 T cell receptor beta chains listed below, sequenced in a study of blood T cells in healthy people across ages. Combining a sample-barcoded 5' primer with a J-beta primer mix, a second PCR ran for roughly 6 to 12 cycles. TCRdb re-called the 5' RACE reads with MiXCR, one entry per CDR3 protein. Here the sample spans roughly 1,100,000 distinct CDR3 sequences, approximately 25% being singletons. This sample was shared with a second study, whose subject was T cells of mothers and their children.

The material sequenced was blood. The receptors shown here come from a girl aged 2-10 years in good health.

In this sample, this clonotype turned up a few times. The chain combines TRBV19 with TRBJ2-5, with 9 bases aligning to TRBD1. Germline V CDR1 and CDR2: LNHDA, SQIVND (reference sequence). The CDR3 sequence is 15 residues long. The V gene end was trimmed by 3 bases and the J gene end by 3 bases; junction bases not matched to a gene: 5. CDR3 coding DNA: TGTGCCAGTAGTATTGGACAGGGGCAGGAAGAGACCCAGTACTTC. It is translated as CASSIGQGQEETQYF.

The rearrangement links TRBV6-5 to TRBJ2-1; D not certain. V dropped 5 bases and J dropped 6 bases, with 5 bases sitting between them. Germline values: CDR1 MNHEY, CDR2 SVGAGI. The CDR3 runs to 11 residues. The CDR3 sequence is CASSTVNEQFF. The CDR3, as DNA: TGTGCCAGCAGTACTGTCAATGAGCAGTTCTTC.

There are a few counts of this clonotype. The J gene is TRBJ2-3, the V gene TRBV25-1; D ambiguous. V lost 1 base and J 2 bases, leaving 13 bases between the germline ends. This CDR3 contains 16 residues. Germline V lookup: CDR1 MGHDK, CDR2 SYGVNS. The DNA of the CDR3 is TGTGCCAGCAGTGAATCGAAGTATGAGTACACAGATACGCAGTATTTT. It is translated as CASSESKYEYTDTQYF.

The CDR3 sequence is CASSEKGAPEAFF. The CDR3 DNA follows: TGTGCCAGCAGCGAAAAGGGGGCCCCTGAAGCTTTCTTT. The V gene is TRBV28, the J gene TRBJ1-1; 7 nucleotides line up with TRBD1. CDR3 length: 13 amino acids. Germline V gives CDR1 MDHEN, CDR2 SYDVKM. With V trimmed by 6 bases and J by 6 bases, 7 bases remained unmatched. Drawing the rest from reference TRBV28 and TRBJ1-1, the complete variable domain is DVKVTQSSRYLVKRTGEKVFLECVQDMDHENMFWYRQDPGLGLRLIYFSYDVKMKEKGDIPEGYSVSREKKERFSLILESASTNQTSMYLCASSEKGAPEAFFGQGTRLTVV.

The rearrangement links TRBV4-1 to TRBJ2-5; TRBD2 matches at 10 bases. The CDR3 consists of 14 residues. The V gene end was trimmed by 4 bases and the J gene end by 11 bases; junction bases not matched to a gene: 10. The germline gives CDR1 MGHRA, CDR2 YSYEKL. CDR3 coding DNA: TGCGCCAGCAGCCCAGCGGGAGGGCCAAGAGAGCAGTACTTC. Protein sequence: CASSPAGGPREQYF.

CDR3 protein: CASSPVYEADTIYF. Here the CDR3 DNA reads TGTGCCAGCAGTCCTGTGTATGAGGCGGACACCATATATTTT. This sequence joins TRBV6-6 and TRBJ1-3; the D is unclear. V shed 5 bases and J shed 8 bases, with 16 bases lying between them. CDR3 length: 14 amino acids. Looked up from germline, CDR1 is MNHNY and CDR2 is SVGAGI (reference sequence).

The table lists this clonotype with a few counts. The gene calls are TRBV5-1 and TRBJ2-1, with 12 nucleotides matching TRBD2. The CDR3 is made up of 16 amino acids. CDR1 is SGHRS, CDR2 YFSETQ, per germline. The V segment lost 1 base and the J segment 2 bases; nucleotides outside the gene matches: 1. CDR3 sequence (DNA): TGCGCCAGCAGCTTGCCTAGCGGGAGGGCCTACAATGAGCAGTTCTTC. Amino acid sequence: CASSLPSGRAYNEQFF.

This clonotype was seen a handful of times. This chain joins TRBV12-3 or TRBV12-4 and TRBJ2-5; unclear D gene. The J call could be wrong; TRBJ2-1 is a better fit for the DNA end. The CDR3 has 13 amino acids. CDR3: CASSSKWGNEQFF. CDR3 coding DNA: TGTGCCAGCAGTTCCAAGTGGGGTAATGAGCAGTTCTTC.

As regards this clonotype: The junction departs from the called germline gene at one end, perhaps through a read error. CDR3 DNA sequence: TGCGCCAGCAGGGTGGGTAGCGGATCCTACAATGGGCAGTTCTTC. This gives the protein CASRVGSGSYNGQFF. The chain links TRBV5-1 to TRBJ2-1, with D maybe TRBD2 (6 bases). Germline CDR1 and CDR2: SGHRS and YFSETQ. The CDR3 sequence is 15 residues long. Complete variable domain (other parts from reference TRBV5-1 and TRBJ2-1): KAGVTQTPRYLIKTRGQQVTLSCSPISGHRSVSWYQQTPGQGLQFLFEYFSETQRNKGNFPGRFSGRQFSNSRSEMNVSTLELGDSALYLCASRVGSGSYNGQFFGPGTRLTVL.

This clonotype has just a few counts. The chain uses TRBV13 and TRBJ1-6; 8 bases fit TRBD1. V shed 4 bases and J 7 bases; nucleotides not matched to a gene: 9. The CDR3 loop spans 16 amino acids. Germline CDR1 PRHDT, CDR2 FYEKMQ (reference sequence). CDR3 DNA sequence: TGTGCCAGCAGCTCATTGAGGGGACAGGAGAATTCACCCCTCCACTTT. Its translation: CASSSLRGQENSPLHF.

This chain uses TRBV28 with TRBJ2-3; 8 bases map to TRBD1. Germline V gene sequence: CDR1 MDHEN, CDR2 SYDVKM. This CDR3 is built from 15 residues. Trimming at V came to 0 bases and at J to 5 bases, leaving 4 bases not matched to a gene. The CDR3 protein is CASSLWTGAGDTQYF. The CDR3 nucleotides are TGTGCCAGCAGTTTATGGACAGGGGCGGGAGATACGCAGTATTTT.

The chain couples TRBV11-3 to TRBJ2-5, with D hard to call. Near its end, the DNA agrees better with TRBJ2-1, so the J call may be wrong. This CDR3 contains 13 residues. CDR1 is SGHNT and CDR2 is YENEEA in the germline V gene. The CDR3 spells CASSLGWNDEQFF. The CDR3 nucleotides read TGTGCCAGCAGCTTAGGTTGGAACGATGAGCAGTTCTTC.

The rearrangement joins TRBV20-1 to TRBJ2-2; TRBD2 aligns across 11 bases. Germline values: CDR1 DFQATT, CDR2 SNEGSKA (reference sequence). The CDR3 contains 16 residues. V shed 5 bases, J shed 5 bases, and the junction held 10 bases outside the gene matches. CDR3: CSAQMRTSGLTGELFF. The CDR3 DNA is TGCAGTGCTCAAATGCGGACTAGCGGGCTGACCGGGGAGCTGTTTTTT.

The chain employs TRBV29-1 and TRBJ2-1; the D is unclear. Germline CDR1 SQVTM, CDR2 ANQGSEA. The CDR3 has 14 amino acids. V was cut by 7 bases and J by 0 bases, with 13 bases left in between. CDR3 DNA sequence: TGCAGCGCCACACGGCTGGACTCCTACAATGAGCAGTTCTTC. Its protein is CSATRLDSYNEQFF.

This clonotype occurred a few times. The CDR3: CASSTQLAGDYNEQFF. DNA for the CDR3: TGTGCCAGCAGCACTCAACTAGCGGGGGATTACAATGAGCAGTTCTTC. This chain connects TRBV7-8 to TRBJ2-1; TRBD2 aligns across 11 bases. The CDR3 has 16 amino acids. V was pared by 5 bases and J by 4 bases, with 7 bases of the junction left unmatched. The V gene's germline CDR1 is SGHVS and CDR2 FQNEAQ.

This clonotype came up a few times. This chain uses TRBV20-1 with TRBJ2-5, with 10 bases matching TRBD2. The CDR3 extends over 15 amino acids. Trimming took 5 bases from V and 5 from J; bases not matched to a gene: 11. Per germline, CDR1 DFQATT and CDR2 SNEGSKA (reference sequence). The CDR3 sequence is CSAPRVAGGRETQYF. For the CDR3, the DNA is TGCAGTGCTCCCAGGGTAGCGGGGGGCCGGGAGACCCAGTACTTC.

This clonotype turned up a few times. The chain uses TRBV29-1 and TRBJ2-5, with a possible D match to TRBD1 (6 bases). The DNA end lines up better with TRBJ2-7; the J call may be wrong. From germline, CDR1 is SQVTM and CDR2 ANQGSEA. CDR3 size: 12 residues. The CDR3 bases are TGCAGCGTCCGGGACATTCCCTACGAGCAGTACTTC. Encoded protein: CSVRDIPYEQYF.

This clonotype was seen a few times. The V gene is TRBV20-1, the J gene TRBJ1-2; D remains ambiguous. CDR3 length: 15 amino acids. Germline lookup yields CDR1 DFQATT and CDR2 SNEGSKA (reference sequence). Trimming took 0 bases from V and 4 from J, leaving 15 bases between them. CDR3 coding DNA: TGCAGTGCTAGAGATGAGGATAATTGGACCTATGGCTACACCTTC. This gives the protein CSARDEDNWTYGYTF.

V gene TRBV7-9 combines with J gene TRBJ2-1; D is possibly TRBD2 (5 bases). V was clipped by 5 bases and J by 6 bases, with 17 bases between them. CDR3 size: 15 residues. From germline, CDR1 is SEHNR and CDR2 FQNEAQ (reference sequence). CDR3 amino acids: CASSPRRGSINEQFF. The CDR3 nucleotides read TGTGCCAGCAGCCCCCGTCGTGGGAGTATCAATGAGCAGTTCTTC.